Each of the 18 T cell receptor beta chains below was sequenced from the same sample in a study of CXCR3-negative and CXCR3-positive naive CD8 T cells. TRB cDNA was prepared as libraries by UMI-labeled 5' RACE. TCRdb reprocessed the 5' RACE reads and reports one entry per CDR3 protein, with no DNA. The sample includes 45,000 to 55,000 distinct CDR3 sequences. Sequenced sample: memory CD8+ T cells from blood. These receptors were taken from a human donor in good health. Some clones in this sample may be carry-over from other donors' samples.

J is TRBJ2-1 and V is TRBV2; TCRdb names TRBD2, which stays unverified in the absence of DNA. This CDR3 region has 15 residues. Germline-derived CDR1 and CDR2 are SNHLY and FYNNEI. CDR3 sequence: CASSKLAGDPNEQFF.

This chain links TRBV5-4 with TRBJ2-2; TCRdb's D call, TRBD1, is unchecked because there is no DNA. Germline V lookup: CDR1 SGHNT, CDR2 YYREEE (reference sequence). There are 15 residues in the CDR3. The CDR3 sequence is CASSLETGETGELFF. Based on the CDR3 plus reference TRBV5-4 and TRBJ2-2, the full variable domain is ETGVTQSPTHLIKTRGQQVTLRCSSQSGHNTVSWYQQALGQGPQFIFQYYREEENGRGNFPPRFSGLQFPNYSSELNVNALELDDSALYLCASSLETGETGELFFGEGSRLTVL.

The V gene is TRBV15, the J gene TRBJ1-1; there is no DNA to check the TCRdb D call of TRBD1. The CDR3 runs 15 residues. Looked up from germline, CDR1 is LNHNV and CDR2 is YYDKDF (reference sequence). The CDR3 region is CATSGGLGGNTEAFF.

The chain has TRBV20-1 and TRBJ1-2; no DNA is available, so the TRBD1 call from TCRdb remains unchecked. Germline assignment: CDR1 DFQATT and CDR2 SNEGSKA (reference sequence). The CDR3 has 16 residues. Here the CDR3 reads CSADDNRDSLNYGYTF.

The chain has TRBV6-1 and TRBJ1-1. CDR1 and CDR2 (germline): MNHNS, SASEGT. The length of the CDR3 is 12 residues. CDR3: CASKHGNTEAFF.

This chain uses TRBV6-5 with TRBJ1-1; TCRdb proposes TRBD1, but this gene call is untestable without DNA. The CDR3 spans 14 residues. CDR1 is MNHEY, CDR2 SVGAGI, per germline. The CDR3 sequence: CASSYTGEGTEAFF.

The gene calls are TRBV5-6 and TRBJ1-2; TCRdb gives TRBD1 as the D gene, but with no DNA this cannot be confirmed. CDR3 length: 14 amino acids. Germline CDR1 is SGHDT and CDR2 is YYEEEE. The CDR3 region is CASSSGTAAYGYTF.

The chain is built from TRBV29-1 and TRBJ2-3; TCRdb's D gene call, TRBD1, goes unchecked for lack of DNA. CDR3 length equals 16 residues. Germline CDR1 SQVTM, CDR2 ANQGSEA. The CDR3 spells CSVERRPGGSTDTQYF.

The chain joins TRBV28 to TRBJ2-5; with no DNA, the TCRdb D assignment of TRBD2 cannot be verified. The V gene's germline CDR1 is MDHEN and CDR2 SYDVKM. The CDR3 contains 16 residues. Here the CDR3 reads CASSLRAGRAEETQYF.

The chain couples TRBV19 to TRBJ2-7; checking the TCRdb D call of TRBD1 is not possible without DNA. From germline, CDR1 is LNHDA and CDR2 SQIVND (reference sequence). CDR3 length: 14 residues. This CDR3 is CASSASDSRYEQYF.

This chain uses TRBV6-6 with TRBJ2-7; TCRdb picks TRBD1, but there is no DNA to check that call. The CDR3 is made up of 15 amino acids. Germline V gene sequence: CDR1 MNHNY, CDR2 SVGAGI (reference sequence). CDR3 in amino acids: CASSFTGRHSNEQYF.

The chain employs TRBV2 and TRBJ1-2; the D call from TCRdb, TRBD1, cannot be confirmed without DNA. CDR1 and CDR2 (germline): SNHLY, FYNNEI. The CDR3 contains 14 residues. CDR3 residues: CASTMEQGARGYTF.

The V call is TRBV10-3, the J call TRBJ2-1. CDR3 size: 15 residues. CDR1 ENHRY and CDR2 SYGVKD come from the germline V gene. CDR3 region: CAISDPQSSYNEQFF.

This chain uses TRBV20-1 with TRBJ2-1; TCRdb returns TRBD1, unconfirmable since there is no DNA. CDR3 length equals 15 residues. Germline V gene lookup returns CDR1 DFQATT and CDR2 SNEGSKA (reference sequence). The CDR3 sequence: CSADGSGTGHNEQFF.

The CDR3 loop is CASTAGVGDEQYF. The chain carries TRBV12-3 or TRBV12-4 and TRBJ2-7; TCRdb outputs TRBD1, but without DNA this stays unchecked. The CDR3 is made up of 13 amino acids.

This chain uses TRBV6-5 with TRBJ2-1; the D gene TCRdb calls, TRBD2, cannot be checked with no DNA. Per the germline V gene, CDR1 is MNHEY and CDR2 is SVGAGI. The CDR3 totals 16 residues. The CDR3 reads CASSYLAGGLFHEQFF.

The chain couples TRBV20-1 to TRBJ2-7. Germline V gives CDR1 DFQATT, CDR2 SNEGSKA (reference sequence). The CDR3 length is 14 residues. CDR3 loop: CSARWAPSSYEQYF.

The chain links TRBV28 to TRBJ2-3. This CDR3 comprises 15 residues. CDR1 and CDR2 from the germline V gene are MDHEN and SYDVKM. The CDR3 is CASNPSSTSTDTQYF.